Listed below are T cell receptor beta chains from one sample, sequenced in a study of blood T cells in healthy people across ages. TCRdb re-derived calls from the 5' RACE reads in MiXCR, one entry per CDR3 protein. In the table there are about 800,000 distinct CDR3 sequences, about 25% of which are singletons. Separately, the same data were catalogued under a study of T cells of mothers and their children.

Sample: blood. The receptors originated from a boy between 10 and 17 years old in good health. Both conserved end residues are trimmed from each CDR3. A clone size is listed for some rows: how often the clone was seen (once, few, many), or a class if it is expanded.

TRBV24-1	TRBJ2-5	-	ATSDPGGAGETQY
TRBV28	TRBJ2-4	-	ASSLDRALAKNIQY
TRBV12-3/TRBV12-4	TRBJ2-7	few	ASSHRDWDYEQY
TRBV5-5	TRBJ1-1	-	ASSFSWRTEAF
TRBV27	TRBJ2-5	-	ASGRGSGEQY
TRBV28	TRBJ1-4	few	ASTPGGTGGGERRVKLF
TRBV29-1	TRBJ2-6	few	SVEGAATSGANVLT
TRBV7-9	TRBJ2-7	-	ASSLGLTGQATYEQY
TRBV4-3	TRBJ2-1	-	ASSQDLTGAENEQF
TRBV29-1	TRBJ1-1	few	SAGGRLNTEAF
TRBV4-1	TRBJ1-1	-	ASSRTGTLNTEAF
TRBV4-1	TRBJ2-5	few	ASSQGTTGEWETQY
TRBV28	TRBJ2-5	-	ASSNLGQAQETQY
TRBV10-2	TRBJ2-1	few	ASSEVASGSSDEQF
TRBV6-1	TRBJ1-4	-	ASSETGTGDEKLF
TRBV30	TRBJ2-2	-	AWSAGVTTGELF
TRBV10-3	TRBJ1-1	-	AISRQGGDTEAF
TRBV20-1	TRBJ2-1	few	SAPGSGAYNEQF
TRBV6-6	TRBJ2-5	few	ASRRDSLQETQY
TRBV4-1	TRBJ2-7	-	ASSTQGSSYEQY
TRBV20-1	TRBJ2-7	few	SASALAGDDAD
TRBV3-1	TRBJ1-2	few	ASSQGVDYT
TRBV20-1	TRBJ2-7	-	SAEQRGTSYEQY
TRBV7-2	TRBJ1-1	many	ASSTRTGRTEAF
TRBV4-2	TRBJ1-3	few	ASSEKGPTGDGNTIY
TRBV6-4	TRBJ2-1	few	ASSTGTDFNEQF
TRBV7-9	TRBJ1-2	-	ASSRQGDGYT
TRBV20-1	TRBJ1-1	few	SAKGEMNTEAF
TRBV20-1	TRBJ1-1	-	SASWMGTEAF
TRBV6-5	TRBJ1-2	few	ASSLLQGPYGYT
TRBV7-2	TRBJ2-2	many	ASSPDRAGELF
TRBV6-2/TRBV6-3	TRBJ2-5	few	ASSPGWGETQY
TRBV29-1	TRBJ1-5	few	SVEVGGSQPQH
TRBV11-2	TRBJ2-1	-	ASSLVWREQF
TRBV7-9	-	-	ASSFAGGGEQY
TRBV27	TRBJ2-5	few	ASSPYRGQQETQY
TRBV5-1	TRBJ1-6	few	ASSTSGLESPLH
TRBV6-5	TRBJ2-7	few	ASSRLAGGTYEQY
TRBV20-1	TRBJ2-3	few	STPGRKTDTQY
TRBV27	TRBJ1-4	-	ASSFMGTTNEKLF
TRBV6-5	TRBJ1-2	few	ASTREGGGYT
TRBV4-3	TRBJ2-5	few	ASSQDRHSQETQY
TRBV20-1	TRBJ2-7	few	SARDPSGRAYEQY
TRBV5-1	TRBJ1-2	-	ASSSGTGRGYT
TRBV28	TRBJ1-1	-	ASSLFGYGDTEAF
TRBV5-1	TRBJ1-5	-	ASSLEGAKDQPQH
TRBV29-1	TRBJ2-5	many	SVEDGGRPPN
TRBV28	TRBJ2-7	few	ASSSGGGISYEQY
TRBV7-2	TRBJ1-1	-	ASSPPQLNIEAF
TRBV11-2	TRBJ2-5	-	ASSLAAGSQETQY
TRBV29-1	TRBJ1-1	-	SVEGQYMNTEAF
TRBV14	TRBJ2-5	few	ASSRRTGVGETQY
TRBV28	TRBJ2-3	few	ASSLSPLTDTQY
TRBV20-1	TRBJ2-2	few	SADEGRNTGELF
TRBV12-3/TRBV12-4	TRBJ2-7	-	ASTPSGLAGPYEQY